The rows below give T cell receptor beta chains drawn from one sample of a study of blood T cell repertoires in COVID-19. Measured with immunoSEQ multiplex PCR; TCRdb has only the in-frame clones, and not every one. The sample records some 200,000 clones, roughly four fifths being singletons. Sequencing was carried out using peripheral blood. The receptors shown here come from a woman of 80 years or more with COVID-19, enrolled during active disease. The CDR3 runs from the conserved cysteine through the conserved F or W. Fields, in order: clone size, V gene, J gene, CDR3 length, D gene, CDR3 protein, CDR3 DNA. D genes are given only for firm matches. Expanded clones are given a class, and other clones once, few, many or no size at all.

.	TRBV11-2	TRBJ2-2	18	TRBD1	CASSLDSVGQGGTGELFF	TGTGCCAGCAGCTTAGATTCCGTGGGACAGGGGGGAACCGGGGAGCTGTTTTTT
.	TRBV24-1	TRBJ2-3	17	TRBD2	CATSDSGLGLGPDTQYF	TGTGCCACCAGTGACTCCGGTCTGGGACTAGGACCAGATACGCAGTATTTT
.	TRBV7-3	TRBJ2-1	15	TRBD2	CASSTTGTSTPEQFF	TGTGCCAGCAGCACAACCGGGACTAGCACCCCCGAGCAGTTCTTC
.	TRBV21-1	TRBJ2-7	17	.	CASSRSPTSGGSYEQYF	TGTGCCAGCAGCAGGAGCCCGACTAGCGGGGGGTCCTACGAGCAGTACTTC
.	TRBV5-4	TRBJ2-1	15	TRBD1	CASSLAGTGGLEQFF	TGTGCCAGCAGCTTGGCCGGGACAGGGGGCCTTGAGCAGTTCTTC
.	TRBV2	TRBJ2-1	16	.	CASSPTDFPPHNEQFF	TGTGCCAGCAGCCCAACCGACTTTCCACCCCATAATGAGCAGTTCTTC
.	TRBV15	TRBJ1-4	13	.	CATSRTPGEKLFF	TGTGCCACCAGCAGAACCCCCGGGGAAAAACTGTTTTTT
.	TRBV5-1	TRBJ2-5	11	.	CASSLRETQYF	TGCGCCAGCAGCTTGCGAGAGACCCAGTACTTC
.	TRBV6-5	TRBJ1-1	15	.	CASSPRGGGNTEAFF	TGTGCCAGCAGCCCCCGAGGGGGGGGGAACACTGAAGCTTTCTTT
.	TRBV12-3/TRBV12-4	TRBJ1-2	13	.	CASSFEGGYGYTF	TGTGCCAGCAGTTTTGAGGGAGGCTATGGCTACACCTTC
.	TRBV27	TRBJ2-7	12	.	CASSTGTRGWYF	TGTGCCAGCAGTACAGGGACCCGAGGCTGGTACTTC
.	TRBV6-5	TRBJ2-3	13	.	CASTSPGGDTQYF	TGTGCCAGCACCTCCCCCGGCGGGGATACGCAGTATTTT
.	TRBV7-7	TRBJ2-1	15	.	CASSLVRTGMNEQFF	TGTGCCAGCAGCTTAGTCAGGACTGGGATGAATGAGCAGTTCTTC
.	TRBV6-5	TRBJ1-1	14	TRBD1	CASSYTGGGTEAFF	TGTGCCAGCAGTTACACAGGGGGCGGCACTGAAGCTTTCTTT
.	TRBV5-6	TRBJ1-4	16	.	CASSGNLGWGQEKLFF	TGTGCCAGCAGCGGGAACCTGGGGTGGGGGCAGGAAAAACTGTTTTTT
.	TRBV12-5	TRBJ2-3	15	TRBD2	CASRIAGGPTDTQYF	TGTGCTAGTAGAATAGCGGGGGGCCCCACAGATACGCAGTATTTT
.	TRBV7-3	TRBJ2-3	13	.	CASSRASGDTQYF	TGTGCCAGCAGCCGGGCTTCAGGGGATACGCAGTATTTT
.	TRBV7-7	TRBJ1-5	17	.	CASSLGTVREEVQPQHF	TGTGCCAGCAGCTTAGGTACGGTCAGGGAGGAAGTTCAGCCCCAGCATTTT
.	TRBV6-2/TRBV6-3	TRBJ2-1	16	.	CASSDHRTAPRNEQFF	TGTGCCAGCAGTGATCATAGGACAGCTCCCCGGAATGAGCAGTTCTTC
.	TRBV27	TRBJ2-5	16	TRBD2	CASSLFRLAGSETQYF	TGTGCCAGCAGTTTATTTCGCCTAGCGGGCTCAGAGACCCAGTACTTC
once	TRBV3-1/TRBV3-2	TRBJ2-1	15	TRBD1	CASSLQGTSYNEQFF	TGTGCCAGCAGCTTACAGGGGACCTCCTACAATGAGCAGTTCTTC
.	TRBV28	TRBJ2-2	15	TRBD1	CASRWDRVNTGELFF	TGTGCCAGCAGATGGGACAGGGTGAACACCGGGGAGCTGTTTTTT
.	TRBV6-5	TRBJ1-5	14	TRBD1	CASTRDSGNQPQHF	TGTGCCAGCACTAGGGACAGTGGCAATCAGCCCCAGCATTTT
once	TRBV6-5	TRBJ2-1	16	.	CASSSGSLSSYNEQFF	TGTGCCAGCAGTTCCGGGAGTTTGAGCTCCTACAATGAGCAGTTCTTC
.	TRBV2	TRBJ1-2	15	TRBD1	CASRIGGAPYYGYTF	TGTGCCAGCAGAATAGGGGGCGCCCCGTACTATGGCTACACCTTC
once	TRBV27	TRBJ2-7	14	.	CASSFGGNSYEQYF	TGTGCCAGCAGTTTTGGGGGGAACTCCTACGAGCAGTACTTC
.	TRBV5-1	TRBJ1-6	18	TRBD1	CASSSTTGTGAPNSPLHF	TGCGCCAGCAGCTCTACCACCGGGACAGGGGCCCCCAATTCACCCCTCCACTTT
few	TRBV7-2	TRBJ2-1	14	.	CASSLQQNSDEQFF	TGTGCCAGCAGCTTACAACAGAACTCGGATGAGCAGTTCTTC
.	TRBV5-6	TRBJ1-1	14	.	CASSRGGGSTEAFF	TGTGCCAGCAGCCGGGGGGGCGGGAGCACTGAAGCTTTCTTT
once	TRBV7-3	TRBJ2-3	16	TRBD2	CASSLSRIAGGDTQYF	TGTGCCAGCAGCTTAAGTCGAATAGCGGGGGGTGATACGCAGTATTTT
.	TRBV7-2	TRBJ2-3	14	TRBD2	CASSLLAARDTQYF	TGTGCCAGCAGCTTACTAGCGGCTCGGGATACGCAGTATTTT
.	TRBV5-1	TRBJ2-5	11	.	CASSGQKTQYF	TGCGCCAGCAGCGGCCAGAAGACCCAGTACTTC
.	TRBV11-3	TRBJ1-1	14	TRBD1	CASSRTGFRTEAFF	TGTGCCAGCAGCCGGACAGGTTTTAGGACTGAAGCTTTCTTT
.	TRBV5-1	TRBJ1-4	14	TRBD1	CASRPGQEDEKLFF	TGCGCCAGCAGACCGGGACAGGAAGATGAAAAACTGTTTTTT
.	TRBV27	TRBJ1-5	14	.	CASSLAGREKAQHF	TGTGCCAGCAGTTTGGCAGGGAGGGAAAAAGCCCAGCATTTT
.	TRBV19	TRBJ2-1	13	TRBD1	CASSIRGHNEQFF	TGTGCCAGTAGTATAAGGGGGCACAATGAGCAGTTCTTC
.	TRBV11-3	TRBJ2-4	13	.	CASSLGPTNIQYF	TGTGCCAGCAGCTTGGGGCCGACGAACATTCAGTACTTC
.	TRBV4-3	TRBJ1-1	15	TRBD1	CASSRMDRGNTEAFF	TGCGCCAGCAGCCGAATGGACAGGGGAAACACTGAAGCTTTCTTT
.	TRBV2	TRBJ2-1	15	.	CASSGLPYKADEQFF	TGTGCCAGCAGTGGACTACCATACAAAGCAGATGAGCAGTTCTTC
.	TRBV30	TRBJ2-5	14	TRBD1	CAWRMTGGSETQYF	TGTGCCTGGAGAATGACAGGGGGCTCGGAGACCCAGTACTTC
.	TRBV29-1	TRBJ1-1	15	.	CSVRAGTHPNTEAFF	TGCAGCGTAAGGGCCGGGACACATCCCAACACTGAAGCTTTCTTT
.	TRBV5-1	TRBJ2-7	17	TRBD2	CASSHSTSGRASGEQYF	TGCGCCAGCAGCCACTCGACTAGCGGGAGGGCCAGTGGGGAGCAGTACTTC
few	TRBV7-2	TRBJ1-1	17	.	CASSFPPTGTLNTEAFF	TGTGCCAGCAGCTTCCCCCCTACCGGGACACTTAACACTGAAGCTTTCTTT
.	TRBV11-2	TRBJ2-7	14	TRBD2	CASSLLRGGYEQYF	TGTGCCAGCAGCTTACTTCGGGGGGGCTACGAGCAGTACTTC
.	TRBV6-6	TRBJ2-1	15	TRBD2	CASSYSSGVYNEQFF	TGTGCCAGCAGTTACTCTAGCGGGGTCTACAATGAGCAGTTCTTC
.	TRBV5-6	TRBJ2-7	15	.	CASSSTPGAAYEQYF	TGTGCCAGCAGTTCGACCCCAGGGGCCGCCTACGAGCAGTACTTC
.	TRBV5-1	TRBJ1-6	15	TRBD1	CASSRQGDYNSPLHF	TGCGCCAGCAGCCGGCAGGGGGACTATAATTCACCCCTCCACTTT
.	TRBV4-3	TRBJ1-2	15	.	CASSQEWEVEDGYTF	TGCGCCAGCAGCCAAGAATGGGAGGTGGAGGATGGCTACACCTTC
.	TRBV29-1	TRBJ1-2	12	.	CSVEDLGPGYTF	TGCAGCGTTGAAGATTTGGGCCCTGGCTACACCTTC